These 20 T cell receptor beta chains were sequenced from one sample in a study of technical replicates of blood from several donors. Sequenced by immunoSEQ multiplex PCR; TCRdb stores in-frame clones only, minus some. The sample records fewer than 85,000 clones, about 96% being singletons. Sequencing used T cells isolated from PBMCs. The receptor set was obtained from a human donor in good health.

The J gene is TRBJ2-1, the V gene TRBV19, with TRBD2 identical over 10 bases. Germline values: CDR1 LNHDA, CDR2 SQIVND (reference sequence). This CDR3 comprises 16 residues. The V and J ends lost 5 bases and 4 bases, in that order; junction bases with no gene match: 8. For the CDR3, the DNA is TGTGCCAGTAGTCCGCAACTAGCGGGAATATACAATGAGCAGTTCTTC. Its protein product is CASSPQLAGIYNEQFF.

The rearrangement joins TRBV4-1 to TRBJ2-4; a possible D gene is TRBD1 (6 bases). Germline loops: CDR1 MGHRA, CDR2 YSYEKL. This CDR3 region has 14 residues. The ends were cut back, 2 bases at V and 7 bases at J, with 12 bases in the middle. Here the CDR3 DNA reads TGCGCCAGCAGCCAACATAACAGGGATAACATTCAGTACTTC. It is translated as CASSQHNRDNIQYF.

The chain uses TRBV18 and TRBJ1-1, with no clear D. Germline V gene sequence: CDR1 KGHSH, CDR2 LQKENI. V lost 4 bases and J 4 bases, leaving 13 bases between the germline ends. The CDR3 spans 14 residues. The CDR3 sequence is CASSREQRVTEAFF. CDR3 in DNA: TGTGCCAGCTCACGAGAACAGAGAGTCACTGAAGCTTTCTTT.

The CDR3 sequence is CASSQEPTSGRKETQYF. CDR3 bases: TGTGCCAGCAGCCAAGAACCGACTAGCGGGAGGAAAGAGACCCAGTACTTC. The chain joins TRBV4-2 to TRBJ2-5, with 13 bases that match TRBD2. The CDR3 consists of 17 residues. CDR1 is LGHNA and CDR2 is YNFKEQ in the germline V gene. Losses at the gene ends were 0 bases for V and 3 bases for J; bases not matched to a gene: 4.

CDR3 coding DNA: TGTGCCAGCAGCTTAGATTTAGCGGGGTTCTACGAGCAGTACTTC. This encodes CASSLDLAGFYEQYF. The chain couples TRBV7-2 to TRBJ2-7, with TRBD2 identical over 8 bases. The germline V gene encodes CDR1 SGHTA and CDR2 FQGNSA. The CDR3 loop spans 15 amino acids. Trimming cost V 1 base and J 3 bases; bases outside gene matches: 5.

This sequence joins TRBV28 and TRBJ1-2; no reliable D call. This CDR3 contains 15 residues. The V end lost 7 bases, the J end lost 1 base, and 16 bases lay between the germline ends. The germline gives CDR1 MDHEN, CDR2 SYDVKM. The CDR3 loop reads CASTLSFANNYGYTF. The CDR3 bases are TGTGCCAGCACCCTATCTTTTGCAAATAACTATGGCTACACCTTC.

J is TRBJ1-2 and V is TRBV5-1, with 7 positions matching TRBD1. This CDR3 comprises 14 residues. V gave up 3 bases and J gave up 3 bases; unmatched junction bases: 5. Germline lookup yields CDR1 SGHRS and CDR2 YFSETQ. In DNA form, the CDR3 reads TGCGCCAGCAGCTATGACAGGGCGGACTATGGCTACACCTTC. This sequence encodes CASSYDRADYGYTF.

This chain links TRBV10-1 with TRBJ1-1, with TRBD1 matching 8 bases. The V segment lost 0 bases and the J segment 2 bases; nucleotides outside the gene matches: 5. Germline assignment: CDR1 WNHNN and CDR2 SYGVQD (reference sequence). The CDR3 is 16 residues long. The CDR3 DNA sequence: TGCGCCAGCAGTGAGTCGGCAGGGGGCTACAACACTGAAGCTTTCTTT. Protein: CASSESAGGYNTEAFF.

The rearrangement uses TRBV10-3 and TRBJ2-2; a weak D match, TRBD2 (6 bases). Trimming took 5 bases from V and 7 from J, leaving 14 bases between them. Germline values: CDR1 ENHRY, CDR2 SYGVKD. The CDR3 loop spans 14 amino acids. CDR3 residues: CAISNAGGSGELFF. CDR3 DNA: TGTGCCATCAGTAACGCCGGGGGTAGCGGGGAGCTGTTTTTT.

The chain has TRBV20-1 and TRBJ1-2; D is unclear. This CDR3 comprises 11 residues. Germline CDR1 is DFQATT and CDR2 is SNEGSKA (reference sequence). The CDR3 region has the DNA TGCACCTATACGGCGGGCTATGGCTACACCTTC. Amino acid sequence: CTYTAGYGYTF.

This sequence joins TRBV5-1 and TRBJ2-5, with 9 bases lining up with TRBD2. The V and J ends lost 0 bases and 5 bases, in that order; junction bases with no gene match: 14. The CDR3 consists of 18 residues. Germline V gene data show CDR1 as SGHRS and CDR2 as YFSETQ. The CDR3 loop is CASSLDLAVGGRGETQYF. CDR3 in DNA: TGCGCCAGCAGCTTGGATTTGGCAGTCGGCGGGAGGGGGGAGACCCAGTACTTC.

The rearrangement uses TRBV4-3 and TRBJ1-2, with D possibly matching TRBD1 (5 bases). Trimming shortened V by 4 bases and J by 5 bases, and 17 bases separated the two germline ends. The CDR3 spans 15 residues. Germline V gene sequence: CDR1 LGHNA, CDR2 YSLEER. The CDR3 sequence is CASSPGTQGIYGYTF. The CDR3 DNA reads TGCGCCAGCAGCCCCGGTACCCAGGGTATTTATGGCTACACCTTC.

The rearrangement joins TRBV6-1 to TRBJ1-1; tentative D call: TRBD1 (5 bases). Germline V lookup: CDR1 MNHNS, CDR2 SASEGT. The CDR3 spans 12 residues. V lost 6 bases to trimming and J lost 6 bases, with 11 bases between them. The CDR3 DNA is TGTGCCAGCAGAAACAGGTACTCTGAAGCTTTCTTT. This gives the protein CASRNRYSEAFF.

The chain combines TRBV4-1 with TRBJ1-1; D is unresolved. The V end was cut by 0 bases, the J end by 1 base, with 6 bases between. Looked up from germline, CDR1 is MGHRA and CDR2 is YSYEKL. This CDR3 spans 14 amino acids. In DNA form, the CDR3 reads TGCGCCAGCAGCCAAGATCCGGGGAACACTGAAGCTTTCTTT. As protein: CASSQDPGNTEAFF.

The V call is TRBV11-3, the J call TRBJ1-1; D might be TRBD1 (5 bases). The CDR3 loop spans 16 amino acids. The V gene lost 4 bases and the J gene lost 3 bases, with 18 bases spanning the gap. Germline-derived CDR1 and CDR2 are SGHNT and YENEEA. CDR3 in amino acids: CASSSVREAGHTEAFF. CDR3 coding DNA: TGTGCCAGCAGCTCCGTCAGGGAGGCTGGTCACACTGAAGCTTTCTTT.

In this sample, this clone turned up once. Other nucleotide sequences from this sample produce the same CDR3. This chain connects TRBV9 to TRBJ1-5; no clear D. V was clipped by 0 bases and J by 4 bases, with 8 bases between them. The CDR3 runs to 14 residues. From germline, CDR1 is SGDLS and CDR2 YYNGEE. CDR3 region: CASSVGTDNQPQHF. The DNA for the CDR3 is TGTGCCAGCAGCGTAGGAACAGATAATCAGCCCCAGCATTTT.

The rearrangement uses TRBV28 and TRBJ1-5; 9 nucleotides match TRBD1. The CDR3 has 14 residues. V gave up 6 bases and J gave up 7 bases; unmatched junction bases: 7. The V gene's germline CDR1 is MDHEN and CDR2 SYDVKM. CDR3 coding DNA: TGTGCCAGCAGCTCGGGACAGGGAAGACAGCCCCAGCATTTT. It specifies CASSSGQGRQPQHF.

The V call is TRBV6-1, the J call TRBJ1-1, with D possibly matching TRBD1 (6 bases). Between the trimmed V and J ends, which lost 4 bases and 1 base, there was a span of 13 bases. The CDR3 extends over 15 amino acids. The germline V gene has CDR1 MNHNS and CDR2 SASEGT. CDR3 sequence (DNA): TGTGCCAGCAGTGGAGACAGGAAAGGGAACACTGAAGCTTTCTTT. Protein: CASSGDRKGNTEAFF.

The rearrangement links TRBV7-6 to TRBJ1-2, with 10 bases that match TRBD1. Trimming removed 5 bases from V and 0 bases from J; junction bases left unmatched: 9. The CDR3 runs to 17 residues. The germline CDR1 and CDR2 sequences are SGHVS and FNYEAQ. The CDR3 region has the DNA TGTGCCAGCAGCCCAGGACAGGGGGACGCTCCTAACTATGGCTACACCTTC. Its translation: CASSPGQGDAPNYGYTF. Full variable domain (rest looked up from reference TRBV7-6 and TRBJ1-2): GAGVSQSPRYKVTKRGQDVALRCDPISGHVSLYWYRQALGQGPEFLTYFNYEAQQDKSGLPNDRFSAERPEGSISTLTIQRTEQRDSAMYRCASSPGQGDAPNYGYTFGSGTRLTVV.

This chain connects TRBV11-3 to TRBJ2-1; possible D gene TRBD1, 5 bases. The CDR3 loop spans 14 amino acids. Per germline, CDR1 SGHNT and CDR2 YENEEA. Trimming took off 1 base at V and 7 bases at J, with 11 bases between the two ends. The CDR3 is CASSLAGRVNEQFF. CDR3 in DNA: TGTGCCAGCAGCTTAGCCGGCAGGGTAAATGAGCAGTTCTTC.